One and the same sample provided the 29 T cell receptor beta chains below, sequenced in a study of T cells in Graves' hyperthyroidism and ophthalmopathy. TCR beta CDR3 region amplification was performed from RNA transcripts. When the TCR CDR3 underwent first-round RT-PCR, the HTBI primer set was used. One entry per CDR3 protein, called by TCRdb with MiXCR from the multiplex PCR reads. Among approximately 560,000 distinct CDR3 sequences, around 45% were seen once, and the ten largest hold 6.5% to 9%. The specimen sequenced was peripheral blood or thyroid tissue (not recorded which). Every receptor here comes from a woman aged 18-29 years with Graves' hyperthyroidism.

The CDR3 loop reads CSASDLAGETQYF. CDR3 nucleotides: TGCAGTGCTAGTGATCTGGCGGGAGAGACCCAGTACTTC. The chain joins TRBV20-1 to TRBJ2-5, with D possibly matching TRBD2 (5 bases). The CDR3 is made up of 13 amino acids. The V end was cut by 3 bases, the J end by 4 bases, with 12 bases between. Per the germline V gene, CDR1 is DFQATT and CDR2 is SNEGSKA (reference sequence).

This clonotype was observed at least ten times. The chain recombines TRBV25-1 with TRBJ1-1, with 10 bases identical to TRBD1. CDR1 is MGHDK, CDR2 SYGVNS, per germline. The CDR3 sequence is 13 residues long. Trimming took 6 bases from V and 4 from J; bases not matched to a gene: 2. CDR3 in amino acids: CASRGTGATEAFF. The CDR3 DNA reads TGTGCCAGCAGGGGGACAGGGGCCACTGAAGCTTTCTTT.

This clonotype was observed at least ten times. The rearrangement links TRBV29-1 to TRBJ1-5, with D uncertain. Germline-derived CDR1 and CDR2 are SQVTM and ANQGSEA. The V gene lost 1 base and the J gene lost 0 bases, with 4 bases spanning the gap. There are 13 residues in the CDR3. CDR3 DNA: TGCAGCGTTGAAGTTTCTAGCAATCAGCCCCAGCATTTT. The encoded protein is CSVEVSSNQPQHF.

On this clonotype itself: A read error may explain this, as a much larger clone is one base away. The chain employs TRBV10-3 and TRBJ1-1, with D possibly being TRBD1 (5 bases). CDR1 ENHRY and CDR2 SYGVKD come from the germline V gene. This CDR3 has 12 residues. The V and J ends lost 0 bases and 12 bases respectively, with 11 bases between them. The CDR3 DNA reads TGTGCCATCAGTGAGTCGGGGCCGGGGTCTTTCTTT. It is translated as CAISESGPGSFF.

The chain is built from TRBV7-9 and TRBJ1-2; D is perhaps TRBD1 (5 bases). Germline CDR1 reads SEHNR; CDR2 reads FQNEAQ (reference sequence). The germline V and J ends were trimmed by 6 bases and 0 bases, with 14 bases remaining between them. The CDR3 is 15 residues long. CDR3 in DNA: TGTGCCAGCAGACCGCCATCAGGGACTAACTATGGCTACACCTTC. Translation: CASRPPSGTNYGYTF.

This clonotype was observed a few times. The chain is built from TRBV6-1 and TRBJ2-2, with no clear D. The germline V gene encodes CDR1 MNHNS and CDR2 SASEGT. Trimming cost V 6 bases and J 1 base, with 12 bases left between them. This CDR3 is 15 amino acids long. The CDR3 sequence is CASSHELLNTGELFF. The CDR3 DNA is TGTGCCAGCAGCCACGAGCTGTTGAACACCGGGGAGCTGTTTTTT.

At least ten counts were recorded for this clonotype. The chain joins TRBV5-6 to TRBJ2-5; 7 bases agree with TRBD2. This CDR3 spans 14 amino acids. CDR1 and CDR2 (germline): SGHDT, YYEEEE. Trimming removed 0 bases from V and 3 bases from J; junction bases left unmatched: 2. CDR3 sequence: CASSLAGTKETQYF. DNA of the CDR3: TGTGCCAGCAGCTTGGCCGGGACTAAAGAGACCCAGTACTTC.

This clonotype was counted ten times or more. The CDR3 reads CATSRDAGPDTQYF. In DNA form, the CDR3 reads TGTGCCACCAGCAGAGATGCGGGACCAGATACGCAGTATTTT. V gene TRBV15 combines with J gene TRBJ2-3, with D possibly matching TRBD2 (6 bases). Germline loops: CDR1 LNHNV, CDR2 YYDKDF (reference sequence). V was cut by 0 bases and J by 4 bases, with 8 bases left in between. This CDR3 is built from 14 residues.

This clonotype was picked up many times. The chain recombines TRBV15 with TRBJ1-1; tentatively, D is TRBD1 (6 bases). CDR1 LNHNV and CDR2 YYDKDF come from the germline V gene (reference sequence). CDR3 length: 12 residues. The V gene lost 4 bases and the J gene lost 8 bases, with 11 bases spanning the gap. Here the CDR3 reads CATSKPGQEAFF. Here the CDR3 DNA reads TGTGCCACCAGCAAACCGGGACAAGAAGCTTTCTTT.

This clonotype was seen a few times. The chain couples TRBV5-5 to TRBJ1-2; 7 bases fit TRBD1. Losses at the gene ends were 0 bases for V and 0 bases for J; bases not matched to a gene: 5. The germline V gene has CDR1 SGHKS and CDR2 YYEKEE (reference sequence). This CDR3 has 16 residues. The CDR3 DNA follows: TGTGCCAGCAGCTTGGTCGGGACAGAAACTAACTATGGCTACACCTTC. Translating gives CASSLVGTETNYGYTF.

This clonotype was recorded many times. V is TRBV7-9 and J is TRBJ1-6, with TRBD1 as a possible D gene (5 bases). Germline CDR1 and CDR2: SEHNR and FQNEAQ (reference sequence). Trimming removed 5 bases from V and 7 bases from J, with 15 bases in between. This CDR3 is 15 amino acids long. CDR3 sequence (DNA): TGTGCCAGCAGCCATTCCGCAGGGCGAAATTCACCCCTCCACTTT. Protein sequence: CASSHSAGRNSPLHF.

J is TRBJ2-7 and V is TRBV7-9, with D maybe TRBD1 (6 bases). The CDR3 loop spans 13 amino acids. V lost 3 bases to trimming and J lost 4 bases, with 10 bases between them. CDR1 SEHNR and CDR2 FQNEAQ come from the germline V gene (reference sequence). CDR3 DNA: TGTGCCAGCAGCTTGACACAGGGATACGAGCAGTACTTC. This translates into CASSLTQGYEQYF.

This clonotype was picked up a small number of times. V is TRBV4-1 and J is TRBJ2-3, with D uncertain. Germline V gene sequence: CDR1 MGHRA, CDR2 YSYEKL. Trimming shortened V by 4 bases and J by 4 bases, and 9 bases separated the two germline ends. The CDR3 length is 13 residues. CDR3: CASSRGEADTQYF. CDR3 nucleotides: TGCGCCAGCAGCCGCGGAGAAGCAGATACGCAGTATTTT.

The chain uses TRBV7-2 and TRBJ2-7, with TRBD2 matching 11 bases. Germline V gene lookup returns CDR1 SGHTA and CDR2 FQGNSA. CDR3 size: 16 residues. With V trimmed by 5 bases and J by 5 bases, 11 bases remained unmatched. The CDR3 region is CASSILAGGPRDEQYF. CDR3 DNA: TGTGCCAGCAGCATTTTAGCGGGAGGGCCGAGGGACGAGCAGTACTTC.

This CDR3 is CASSRTGGEGADTEAFF. The CDR3, as DNA: TGTGCCAGTAGTAGGACAGGGGGCGAAGGTGCGGACACTGAAGCTTTCTTT. The chain has TRBV19 and TRBJ1-1, with TRBD1 matching over 11 bases. CDR1 and CDR2 from the germline V gene are LNHDA and SQIVND (reference sequence). J gave up 3 bases and V 4 bases, and 10 bases lay outside the gene matches. The CDR3 contains 17 residues.

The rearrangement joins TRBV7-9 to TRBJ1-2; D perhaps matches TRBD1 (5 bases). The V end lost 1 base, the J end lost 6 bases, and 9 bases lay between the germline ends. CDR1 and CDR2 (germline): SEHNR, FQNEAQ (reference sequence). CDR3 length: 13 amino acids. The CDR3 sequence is CASSLDGHDGYTF. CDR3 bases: TGTGCCAGCAGCTTAGATGGACACGATGGCTACACCTTC.

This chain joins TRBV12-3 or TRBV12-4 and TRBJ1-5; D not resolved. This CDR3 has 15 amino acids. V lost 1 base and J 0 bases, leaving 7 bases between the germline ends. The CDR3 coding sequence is TGTGCCAGCAGTTTAGTTGGATATAGCAATCAGCCCCAGCATTTT. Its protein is CASSLVGYSNQPQHF.

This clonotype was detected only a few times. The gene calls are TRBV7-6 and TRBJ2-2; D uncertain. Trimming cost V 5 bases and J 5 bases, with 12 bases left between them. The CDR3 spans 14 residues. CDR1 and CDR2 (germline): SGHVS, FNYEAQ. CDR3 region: CASSQGYVTGELFF. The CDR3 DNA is TGTGCCAGCAGCCAAGGTTACGTAACCGGGGAGCTGTTTTTT.

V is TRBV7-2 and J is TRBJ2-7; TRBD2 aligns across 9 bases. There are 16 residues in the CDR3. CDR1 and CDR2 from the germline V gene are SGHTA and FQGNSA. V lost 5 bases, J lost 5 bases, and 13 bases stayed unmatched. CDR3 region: CASSVDAGGPADEQYF. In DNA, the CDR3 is TGTGCCAGCAGCGTAGACGCGGGAGGGCCGGCTGACGAGCAGTACTTC.

For the CDR3, the DNA is TGCAGTGCTAGAGTATCGGGCAGCGAGAATCAGCCCCAGCATTTT. Its translation is CSARVSGSENQPQHF. This sequence joins TRBV20-1 and TRBJ1-5; D remains unclear. The ends were cut back, 1 base at V and 4 bases at J, with 14 bases in the middle. This CDR3 has 15 residues. Germline V gene data show CDR1 as DFQATT and CDR2 as SNEGSKA (reference sequence).

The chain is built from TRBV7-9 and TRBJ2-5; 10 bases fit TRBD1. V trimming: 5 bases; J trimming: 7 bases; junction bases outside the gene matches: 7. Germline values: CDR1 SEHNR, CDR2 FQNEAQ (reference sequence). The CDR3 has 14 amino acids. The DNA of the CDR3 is TGTGCCAGCAGCGTAGACAGGGGGCCAGGGACCCAGTACTTC. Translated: CASSVDRGPGTQYF.

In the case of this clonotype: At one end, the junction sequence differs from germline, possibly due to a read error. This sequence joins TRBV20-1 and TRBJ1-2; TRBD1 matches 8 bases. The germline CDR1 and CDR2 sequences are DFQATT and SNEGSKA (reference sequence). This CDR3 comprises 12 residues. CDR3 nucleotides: TGCAGTGCCCCGGACAGGGTATATGGCCACACCTTC. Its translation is CSAPDRVYGHTF.

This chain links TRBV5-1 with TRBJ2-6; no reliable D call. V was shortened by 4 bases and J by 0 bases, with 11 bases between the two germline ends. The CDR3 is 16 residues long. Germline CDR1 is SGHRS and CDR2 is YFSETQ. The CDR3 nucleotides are TGCGCCAGCAGCGGAAATCAGAACTCTGGGGCCAACGTCCTGACTTTC. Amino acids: CASSGNQNSGANVLTF.

DNA of the CDR3: TGTGCCAGCAGCCGCGAGTGGGGGGCCGGGCACACTGAAGCTTTCTTT. It is translated as CASSREWGAGHTEAFF. The genes are TRBV7-2 and TRBJ1-1; maybe TRBD1 (6 bases). The V gene lost 5 bases and the J gene lost 3 bases, with 19 bases spanning the gap. Germline V lookup: CDR1 SGHTA, CDR2 FQGNSA. The CDR3 length is 16 residues.

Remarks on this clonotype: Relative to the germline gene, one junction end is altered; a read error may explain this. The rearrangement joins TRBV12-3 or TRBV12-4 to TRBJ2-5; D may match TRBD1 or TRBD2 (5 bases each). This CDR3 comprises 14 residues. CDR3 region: CAISGAGERETQYF. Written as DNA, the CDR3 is TGTGCCATCAGTGGGGCCGGGGAGAGAGAGACCCAGTACTTC.

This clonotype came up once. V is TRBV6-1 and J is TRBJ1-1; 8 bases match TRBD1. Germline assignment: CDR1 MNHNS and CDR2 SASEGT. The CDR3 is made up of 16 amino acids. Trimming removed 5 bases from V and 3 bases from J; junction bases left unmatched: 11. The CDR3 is CASSLTGTGGDTEAFF. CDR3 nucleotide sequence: TGTGCCAGCAGTCTCACTGGGACAGGAGGCGACACTGAAGCTTTCTTT.

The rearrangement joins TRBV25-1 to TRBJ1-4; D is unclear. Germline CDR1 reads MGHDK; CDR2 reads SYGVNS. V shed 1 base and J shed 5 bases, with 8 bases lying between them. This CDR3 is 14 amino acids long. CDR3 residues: CASSESNNNEKLFF. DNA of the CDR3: TGTGCCAGCAGTGAATCGAACAACAATGAAAAACTGTTTTTT.

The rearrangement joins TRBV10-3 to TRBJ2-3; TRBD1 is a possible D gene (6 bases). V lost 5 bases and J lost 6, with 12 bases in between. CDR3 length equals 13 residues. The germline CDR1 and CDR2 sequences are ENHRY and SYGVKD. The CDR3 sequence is CAISSTTGDTQYF. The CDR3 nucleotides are TGTGCCATCAGTTCGACCACAGGGGATACGCAGTATTTT.

CDR3 sequence reads: CASSQEAALGTEAFF. CDR3 bases: TGTGCCAGCAGCCAAGAGGCGGCCTTGGGCACTGAAGCTTTCTTT. The gene calls are TRBV14 and TRBJ1-1; no clear D. The germline gives CDR1 SGHDN, CDR2 FVKESK. V was cut by 0 bases and J by 4 bases, with 12 bases left in between. CDR3 length: 15 amino acids.